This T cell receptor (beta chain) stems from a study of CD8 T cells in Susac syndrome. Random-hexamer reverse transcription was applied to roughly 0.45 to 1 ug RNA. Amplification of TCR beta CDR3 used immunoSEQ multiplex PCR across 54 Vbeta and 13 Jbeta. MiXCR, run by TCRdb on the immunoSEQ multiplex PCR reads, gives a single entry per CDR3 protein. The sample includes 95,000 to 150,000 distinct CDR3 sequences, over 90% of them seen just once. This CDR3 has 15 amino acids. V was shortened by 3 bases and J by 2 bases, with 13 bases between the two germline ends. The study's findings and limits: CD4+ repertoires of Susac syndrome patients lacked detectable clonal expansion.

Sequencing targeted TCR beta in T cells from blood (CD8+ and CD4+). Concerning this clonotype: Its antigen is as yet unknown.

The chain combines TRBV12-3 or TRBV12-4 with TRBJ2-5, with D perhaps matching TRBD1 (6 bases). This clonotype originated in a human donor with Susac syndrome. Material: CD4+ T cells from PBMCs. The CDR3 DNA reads TGTGCCAGCAGTTTGGGGGCAGGGCAACAAGAGACCCAGTACTTC. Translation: CASSLGAGQQETQYF.